The TCR beta chain described here comes from a study of cytomegalovirus exposure and HLA in healthy donors. Study context: A subsequent analysis stated that the 120 or so validation repertoires were run on the same platform as the 600 to 750 first-cohort repertoires.

Between the trimmed V and J ends, which lost 1 base and 5 bases, there was a span of 8 bases. The CDR3 is 13 residues long. CDR1 and CDR2 (germline): SGHRS, YFSETQ. In the case of this clone: Its cognate antigen is unknown.

The assay was immunoSEQ multiplex PCR, and TCRdb's table has in-frame clones only and misses some. The sample yields 110,000 or so clones, more than 70% seen once. Regarding the study as a whole: Researchers counted roughly 150 TCR beta chains as cytomegalovirus-associated. In vitro checks showed that a few CMV-associated chains really do target CMV antigens. Clusters of TCRs from the first cohort tended to co-occur in the roughly 120 validation repertoires (as a later analysis found).

The source of this sequence is a woman in her 30s in good health and CMV-seronegative. What was sequenced was PBMCs. The chain has TRBV5-1 and TRBJ2-3; D unclear. This CDR3 is CASSLSSLDTQYF. The CDR3 DNA follows: TGCGCCAGCAGCTTGAGTAGCTTAGATACGCAGTATTTT.